This TCR beta chain was sequenced in a study of blood T cell repertoires in COVID-19. The CDR3 spans 16 residues. The germline V gene encodes CDR1 KGHDR and CDR2 SFDVKD. Unmatched junction bases numbered 8, after V lost 3 bases and J lost 5 bases. The repertoire was sequenced with immunoSEQ multiplex PCR; TCRdb's copy has only in-frame clones and lacks some. The table has about 180,000 clones, roughly 89% seen once. This TCR derives from a woman between 70 and 85 years old with COVID-19, enrolled during active disease. Sequencing was done on a sample of peripheral blood. The chain carries TRBV24-1 and TRBJ2-5; 10 bases map to TRBD1. CDR3 sequence reads: CATSDISGTGDETQYF. The CDR3 DNA reads TGTGCCACCAGTGATATATCCGGGACAGGGGATGAGACCCAGTACTTC.